The TCR beta chain under discussion was sequenced for a study of early T cells in non-severe SARS-CoV-2 infection. This clonotype was picked up many times. TCRdb redid the calling of the 5' RACE reads with MiXCR, one entry per CDR3 protein. Of 30,000 to 35,000 distinct CDR3 sequences listed, under 4.5% are singletons. Germline V CDR1 and CDR2: SGHVS, FNYEAQ. The V and J ends lost 5 bases and 0 bases respectively, with 13 bases between them. The CDR3 is made up of 15 amino acids. This TCR came from an adult who was a healthcare worker with PCR-confirmed SARS-CoV-2 infection or an uninfected control (not recorded which). The sample taken for sequencing was whole blood. The V and J genes are TRBV7-6 and TRBJ1-1; no clear D gene. The DNA for the CDR3 is TGTGCCAGCAGCCCGTGGGATAACATGAACACTGAAGCTTTCTTT. The encoded protein is CASSPWDNMNTEAFF.